This T cell receptor beta chain was sequenced during a study of blood T cell repertoires in COVID-19. Study-level background: T cells, B-cell-depleted T cells, or PBMCs provided the cDNA or gDNA that served as material.

Under the authors' procedure: Amplifying reference gene primers gave estimates of nucleated cell counts. This table comes from immunoSEQ multiplex PCR, and its TCRdb copy is limited to in-frame clones, with some not included. Clone size and the V and J calls come from that table; the DNA yielded D and trimming. Among over 150,000 clones listed, around 80% were seen once. Individuals aged 18 to 89 years were recruited from fewer than 30 US areas. Each participant's cohort was designated according to participant-reported clinical history. The sample comprised PBMCs or T cells enriched from blood (not recorded which). The TCR comes from a man between 45 and 60 years old who had recovered from COVID-19.

The CDR3 nucleotides are TGTGCCAGCAGCCAAGGACAGGGGCATTCGGTTGGCTACACCTTC. Amino acids: CASSQGQGHSVGYTF. The rearrangement links TRBV6-2 or TRBV6-3 to TRBJ1-2, with TRBD1 identical over 9 bases. The V and J ends lost 6 bases and 7 bases, in that order; junction bases with no gene match: 12. Looked up from germline, CDR1 is MNHEY and CDR2 is SVGEGT. This CDR3 has 15 amino acids.